The clone carrying this T cell receptor beta chain occurred a few times. Trimming cost V 0 bases and J 6 bases, with 16 bases left between them. This CDR3 has 17 amino acids. Germline V lookup: CDR1 SGHRS, CDR2 YFSETQ. The data were taken from a study of blood T cell repertoires in COVID-19. Study background: The origin of the acute and convalescent COVID-19 samples was the United States, Italy and Spain. PBMCs, B-cell-depleted T cells, or T cells were the source of the cDNA or gDNA that made up the material.

In the source study's methods: Reference gene primer amplification in the assay estimated nucleated cell counts. Clones were read by immunoSEQ multiplex PCR, and TCRdb kept only the in-frame ones, dropping some. The V and J calls and clone size come from that table; D and trimming were worked out from the DNA. The repertoire has about 250,000 clones, 70% to 90% of them found once; the top ten carry 2.1%. This sequence originates from a middle-aged woman who had recovered from COVID-19. The sample comprised peripheral blood. The chain joins TRBV5-1 to TRBJ1-6; D might be TRBD1 (6 bases). The CDR3 coding sequence is TGCGCCAGCAGCTTGGAGGGAGGGGGATTTTTTAATTCACCCCTCCACTTT. Its protein product is CASSLEGGGFFNSPLHF.